The source of this T cell receptor (beta chain) is a study of blood T cell repertoires in COVID-19. About the research overall: The cDNA or gDNA used as material had been derived from T cells, B-cell-depleted T cells, or PBMCs.

Per the germline V gene, CDR1 is LNHDA and CDR2 is SQIVND (reference sequence). The CDR3 is made up of 14 amino acids. Trimming removed 7 bases at V and 2 bases at J, with 15 bases between. Sequencing used immunoSEQ multiplex PCR; TCRdb keeps in-frame clones, though not all of them. The sample has fewer than 500,000 clones; about 85% are singletons. Participants' reported clinical history set cohort assignment. This clonotype was obtained from a woman aged 18-29 years with acute COVID-19. Input material: PBMCs or T cells enriched from blood (not recorded which). The chain couples TRBV19 to TRBJ2-7; maybe TRBD2 (6 bases). DNA for the CDR3: TGTGCCAGTACTCTCGGGACTCAAACCTACGAGCAGTACTTC. This sequence encodes CASTLGTQTYEQYF.